Each of the 17 T cell receptor beta chains below was sequenced from the same sample in a study of blood T cell repertoires in COVID-19. Some clones are missing from TCRdb's copy, which holds only in-frame ones; the method was immunoSEQ multiplex PCR. The sample carries about 160,000 clones, just under 85% recorded once. The sequenced sample was peripheral blood. The receptors originated from a woman of 80 years or more with acute or convalescent COVID-19.

This clone turned up a few times. DNA of the CDR3: TGCGCCAGCAGCTCAGGTCAGGATGATCAGCCCCAGCATTTT. This gives the protein CASSSGQDDQPQHF. The V call is TRBV5-1, the J call TRBJ1-5; the D is unclear. Germline V gene data show CDR1 as SGHRS and CDR2 as YFSETQ. CDR3 length: 14 residues. Trimming left V 3 bases short and J 5 bases short, with 12 bases between.

This chain joins TRBV5-8 and TRBJ2-1; 8 nucleotides agree with TRBD1. CDR1 is SGHTS and CDR2 is YDEGEE in the germline V gene. Unmatched junction bases numbered 9, after V lost 3 bases and J lost 7 bases. The CDR3 runs to 15 residues. The DNA for the CDR3 is TGTGCCAGCAGCTGGGGACAGGTCCCCGTGAATGAGCAGTTCTTC. This sequence encodes CASSWGQVPVNEQFF. Together with reference TRBV5-8 and TRBJ2-1, the CDR3 gives the full variable domain: EAGVTQSPTHLIKTRGQQATLRCSPISGHTSVYWYQQALGLGLQFLLWYDEGEERNRGNFPPRFSGRQFPNYSSELNVNALELEDSALYLCASSWGQVPVNEQFFGPGTRLTVL.

V and J are TRBV2 and TRBJ2-1; no clear D. Between the trimmed V and J ends, which lost 4 bases and 3 bases, there was a span of 10 bases. Germline CDR1 reads SNHLY; CDR2 reads FYNNEI. CDR3 length: 14 amino acids. CDR3 sequence reads: CASSGVGVYNEQFF. CDR3 nucleotide sequence: TGTGCCAGCAGTGGAGTAGGAGTCTACAATGAGCAGTTCTTC.

The chain joins TRBV7-2 to TRBJ1-1; TRBD1 is a possible D gene (6 bases). From germline, CDR1 is SGHTA and CDR2 FQGNSA. Trimming took off 2 bases at V and 1 base at J, with 8 bases between the two ends. CDR3 length: 14 amino acids. The CDR3 coding sequence is TGTGCCAGCAGCTTAAGGGGGAGGAACACTGAAGCTTTCTTT. It is translated as CASSLRGRNTEAFF.

This chain connects TRBV13 to TRBJ2-3; D gene ambiguous. CDR1 PRHDT and CDR2 FYEKMQ come from the germline V gene (reference sequence). The CDR3 is made up of 15 amino acids. Trimming took off 5 bases at V and 4 bases at J, with 16 bases between the two ends. The CDR3 protein is CASSHLEVGPDTQYF. The CDR3 DNA reads TGTGCCAGCAGCCATCTCGAGGTAGGCCCAGATACGCAGTATTTT.

The genes are TRBV4-3 and TRBJ2-1, with TRBD2 identical over 13 bases. CDR1 is LGHNA, CDR2 YSLEER, per germline. V lost 3 bases, J lost 3 bases, and 2 bases stayed unmatched. The CDR3 is made up of 16 amino acids. CDR3 DNA: TGCGCCAGCAGCCATGGGACTAGCGGGAACTACAATGAGCAGTTCTTC. This gives the protein CASSHGTSGNYNEQFF.

The rearrangement uses TRBV3-1 (or the pseudogene TRBV3-2) and TRBJ2-3; the match to TRBD2 covers 7 bases. Looked up from germline, CDR1 is LGHDT and CDR2 is YNNKEL (reference sequence). The CDR3 is 15 amino acids. V lost 5 bases, J lost 3 bases, and 8 bases stayed unmatched. The CDR3 loop is CASSITSVGTDTQYF. The CDR3 bases are TGTGCCAGCAGCATAACTAGCGTTGGAACAGATACGCAGTATTTT.

The chain combines TRBV3-1 (or the pseudogene TRBV3-2) with TRBJ2-5; 11 bases line up with TRBD1. With 4 bases clipped from V and 5 bases from J, the junction kept 6 bases outside the gene matches. The CDR3 is 15 amino acids. The germline V gene encodes CDR1 LGHDT and CDR2 YNNKEL (reference sequence). The CDR3 here is CASSPRTGGAETQYF. The CDR3 DNA is TGTGCCAGCAGCCCTAGGACAGGGGGCGCGGAGACCCAGTACTTC.

The CDR3 DNA follows: TGTGCCAGCAGCTTACAAGGGGGGGTCACTGAAGCTTTCTTT. Residues: CASSLQGGVTEAFF. The chain joins TRBV7-9 to TRBJ1-1, with a possible D match to TRBD1 (6 bases). Germline V gene sequence: CDR1 SEHNR, CDR2 FQNEAQ (reference sequence). The CDR3 contains 14 residues. V was shortened by 2 bases and J by 4 bases, with 11 bases between the two germline ends.

The chain links TRBV5-1 to TRBJ2-4; 13 nucleotides agree with TRBD2. V lost 4 bases and J lost 3; bases outside the gene matches: 16. The CDR3 has 20 amino acids. From germline, CDR1 is SGHRS and CDR2 YFSETQ. The CDR3 sequence: CASSNGLAGVSGLVKNIQYF. The CDR3, as DNA: TGCGCCAGCAGCAACGGACTAGCGGGAGTCTCTGGTTTGGTCAAAAACATTCAGTACTTC. Using reference TRBV5-1 and TRBJ2-4 for the parts outside the CDR3, the full variable domain is KAGVTQTPRYLIKTRGQQVTLSCSPISGHRSVSWYQQTPGQGLQFLFEYFSETQRNKGNFPGRFSGRQFSNSRSEMNVSTLELGDSALYLCASSNGLAGVSGLVKNIQYFGAGTRLSVL.

This clone was observed many times. The chain carries TRBV19 and TRBJ2-1; the D gene is possibly TRBD2 (6 bases). The CDR3 runs to 13 residues. The V gene lost 4 bases and the J gene lost 9 bases, with 13 bases spanning the gap. Per the germline V gene, CDR1 is LNHDA and CDR2 is SQIVND (reference sequence). The CDR3 here is CASSTGLSAEQFF. The CDR3 DNA follows: TGTGCCAGTAGTACGGGACTGTCCGCTGAGCAGTTCTTC.

This clone has only one observation. This chain uses TRBV5-1 with TRBJ2-5, with a tentative D call TRBD1 (6 bases). Germline V gives CDR1 SGHRS, CDR2 YFSETQ. V was cut by 5 bases and J by 0 bases, with 14 bases left in between. The CDR3 totals 15 residues. In nucleotides, the CDR3 is TGCGCCAGCAGTCCGGGCCCAGGGGACCAAGAGACCCAGTACTTC. It is translated as CASSPGPGDQETQYF.

The genes are TRBV5-1 and TRBJ2-1; TRBD2 is a possible D gene (5 bases). The CDR3 runs to 16 residues. The germline V gene has CDR1 SGHRS and CDR2 YFSETQ. The V end lost 0 bases, the J end lost 4 bases, and 14 bases lay between the germline ends. CDR3 amino acids: CASSLGLGSFYNEQFF. The CDR3 nucleotides read TGCGCCAGCAGCTTGGGGTTGGGGAGTTTTTACAATGAGCAGTTCTTC.

This clone was counted a single time. The chain joins TRBV11-2 to TRBJ1-2; the D gene is possibly TRBD1 (5 bases). CDR3 length: 15 residues. Germline CDR1 and CDR2: SGHAT and FQNNGV. The V and J ends lost 4 bases and 1 base respectively, with 13 bases between them. CDR3 in DNA: TGTGCCAGCAGCTCCATATGGAGGGGTAACTATGGCTACACCTTC. Its protein product is CASSSIWRGNYGYTF.

The rearrangement joins TRBV27 to TRBJ1-5; no reliable D call. The CDR3 totals 15 residues. Germline V gene data show CDR1 as MNHEY and CDR2 as SMNVEV (reference sequence). Between the trimmed V and J ends, which lost 3 bases and 2 bases, there was a span of 11 bases. CDR3 amino acids: CASSFRPRGNQPQHF. CDR3 nucleotide sequence: TGTGCCAGCAGTTTCCGACCCCGGGGCAATCAGCCCCAGCATTTT.

The chain links TRBV5-1 to TRBJ2-1; possible D gene TRBD1, 5 bases. Deletions cut 2 bases from V and 8 bases from J, with 11 bases between. The CDR3 length is 13 residues. Per the germline V gene, CDR1 is SGHRS and CDR2 is YFSETQ. The CDR3 sequence is CASSLGVIDEQFF. The CDR3 nucleotides read TGCGCCAGCAGCTTAGGGGTTATCGATGAGCAGTTCTTC.

J is TRBJ1-5 and V is TRBV10-3, with D uncertain. V lost 2 bases and J lost 2, with 10 bases in between. From germline, CDR1 is ENHRY and CDR2 SYGVKD. This CDR3 contains 15 residues. The CDR3 DNA follows: TGTGCCATCAGTGAGCTTATGCAGGGCAATCAGCCCCAGCATTTT. Encoded protein: CAISELMQGNQPQHF.